Following are 10 T cell receptor beta chains from one sample sequenced in a study of T cell repertoires in ileal Crohn's disease. The method was immunoSEQ multiplex PCR; TCRdb's version includes in-frame clones alone and lacks a portion of them. The sample holds 6,000 to 8,000 clones, nearly 95% seen once. Material for sequencing was ileal tissue. The receptors were sampled from an adult with Crohn's disease.

V is TRBV7-9 and J is TRBJ2-7, with a weak D call TRBD1 (5 bases). Per germline, CDR1 SEHNR and CDR2 FQNEAQ (reference sequence). The CDR3 totals 12 residues. Trimming shortened V by 5 bases and J by 6 bases, and 11 bases separated the two germline ends. The CDR3 sequence is CASSQDRIEQYF. In nucleotides, the CDR3 is TGTGCCAGCAGCCAAGACAGAATCGAGCAGTACTTC.

The V call is TRBV5-1, the J call TRBJ1-4; TRBD1 agrees at 10 bases. V was clipped by 5 bases and J by 7 bases; unmatched bases: 5. Germline V gives CDR1 SGHRS, CDR2 YFSETQ. The CDR3 contains 14 residues. The CDR3 nucleotides are TGCGCCAGCAGTCCCGGGACAGGGGTTGAAAAACTGTTTTTT. Its translation is CASSPGTGVEKLFF.

The chain has TRBV29-1 and TRBJ1-5; 9 bases are shared with TRBD1. The CDR3 consists of 15 residues. CDR1 and CDR2 from the germline V gene are SQVTM and ANQGSEA. V lost 3 bases to trimming and J lost 2 bases; unmatched junction nucleotides: 5. CDR3 protein: CSVEDRGNGNQPQHF. The CDR3 DNA follows: TGCAGCGTTGAGGACAGGGGCAACGGCAATCAGCCCCAGCATTTT.

The genes are TRBV7-8 and TRBJ2-5; D remains ambiguous. Between the trimmed V and J ends, which lost 2 bases and 5 bases, there was a span of 15 bases. Germline CDR1 is SGHVS and CDR2 is FQNEAQ. CDR3 size: 15 residues. CDR3 protein: CASSLKASRVETQYF. As DNA, the CDR3 is TGTGCCAGCAGCTTAAAAGCGTCGAGAGTGGAGACCCAGTACTTC.

J is TRBJ1-2 and V is TRBV7-9, with no clear D. This CDR3 spans 13 amino acids. V was trimmed by 5 bases and J by 7 bases, leaving 14 bases between them. Germline CDR1 reads SEHNR; CDR2 reads FQNEAQ (reference sequence). For the CDR3, the DNA is TGTGCCAGCAGCCCCCAGATGTCGGGTGGCTACACCTTC. This translates into CASSPQMSGGYTF.

The rearrangement uses TRBV5-1 and TRBJ2-2; D is possibly TRBD1 (5 bases). In germline, CDR1 is SGHRS, CDR2 YFSETQ. With 4 bases removed from V and 5 bases from J, the gap between germline ends came to 9 bases. This CDR3 is 13 amino acids long. CDR3 nucleotides: TGCGCCAGCAGCAGTAAGGGGACCGGGGAGCTGTTTTTT. Translated: CASSSKGTGELFF.

The V gene is TRBV30, the J gene TRBJ1-1; maybe TRBD1 (5 bases). V gave up 3 bases and J gave up 4 bases, with 9 bases separating them. Germline-derived CDR1 and CDR2 are GTSNPN and SVGIG (reference sequence). CDR3 size: 12 residues. DNA of the CDR3: TGTGCCTGGAGGGGGCATAGCACTGAAGCTTTCTTT. This sequence encodes CAWRGHSTEAFF. Together with reference TRBV30 and TRBJ1-1, the CDR3 gives the full variable domain: SQTIHQWPATLVQPVGSPLSLECTVEGTSNPNLYWYRQAAGRGLQLLFYSVGIGQISSEVPQNLSASRPQDRQFILSSKKLLLSDSGFYLCAWRGHSTEAFFGQGTRLTVV.

The CDR3 sequence: CASSLRRGSNQPQHF. The CDR3 DNA is TGTGCCAGCAGCTTACGTCGGGGTAGCAATCAGCCCCAGCATTTT. The chain carries TRBV7-2 and TRBJ1-5, with no clear D. Germline V gene data show CDR1 as SGHTA and CDR2 as FQGNSA. This CDR3 region has 15 residues. V was shortened by 2 bases and J by 0 bases, with 8 bases between the two germline ends. Complete variable domain (other parts from reference TRBV7-2 and TRBJ1-5): GAGVSQSPSNKVTEKGKDVELRCDPISGHTALYWYRQSLGQGLEFLIYFQGNSAPDKSGLPSDRFSAERTGGSVSTLTIQRTQQEDSAVYLCASSLRRGSNQPQHFGDGTRLSIL.

The rearrangement uses TRBV5-1 and TRBJ1-6; 10 bases map to TRBD1. Trimming cost V 4 bases and J 8 bases; bases outside gene matches: 3. There are 14 residues in the CDR3. Germline lookup yields CDR1 SGHRS and CDR2 YFSETQ. CDR3 DNA sequence: TGCGCCAGCAGCCCTGGGACAGGGGATTCACCCCTCCACTTT. It codes for CASSPGTGDSPLHF.

The chain recombines TRBV7-3 with TRBJ2-3; 7 bases match TRBD2. The CDR3 length is 14 residues. CDR1 is SGHTA, CDR2 FQGTGA, per germline. V was clipped by 7 bases and J by 5 bases; unmatched bases: 9. This CDR3 is CASTRWGGEDTQYF. The DNA of the CDR3 is TGTGCCAGCACTCGTTGGGGGGGGGAAGATACGCAGTATTTT.